This note documents a single T cell receptor beta chain sequence. Its antigen is unknown. Genomic DNA was subjected to two-round multiplex PCR for amplification of TCR beta CDR3. TRBV and TRBJ genes each had their own specific primers in first-round PCR. TCRdb analysed the multiplex PCR reads with MiXCR anew, one entry per CDR3 protein. The table includes 20,000 to 25,000 distinct CDR3 sequences, roughly 40% detected once. These data come from a study of prognosis after radiotherapy for stage I lung cancer. About the study: Fewer than 15 of the patients presented with newly diagnosed primary stage I lung tumors; a few had oligometastatic NSCLC following surgical resection of the primary tumor. Study results and limitations: In patients who developed distant metastases, Shannon entropy measured after stereotactic body radiation therapy was lower, and baseline Shannon entropy was not associated with metastases. There was no determination made of whether the expanded TCR clones were tumor-specific.

The CDR3 covers 15 residues. J lost 6 bases, V lost 4 bases, and 5 bases had no gene match. Looked up from germline, CDR1 is SGHRS and CDR2 is YFSETQ. The rearrangement links TRBV5-1 to TRBJ1-6; 9 nucleotides align to TRBD1. The source of this sequence is a donor over 45 with non-small cell lung cancer. The material sequenced was PBMCs, taken before or after stereotactic body radiation therapy (not recorded which). The CDR3 DNA sequence: TGCGCCAGCAGCCTCACAGGGGGCAGTAATTCACCCCTCCACTTT. As protein: CASSLTGGSNSPLHF.